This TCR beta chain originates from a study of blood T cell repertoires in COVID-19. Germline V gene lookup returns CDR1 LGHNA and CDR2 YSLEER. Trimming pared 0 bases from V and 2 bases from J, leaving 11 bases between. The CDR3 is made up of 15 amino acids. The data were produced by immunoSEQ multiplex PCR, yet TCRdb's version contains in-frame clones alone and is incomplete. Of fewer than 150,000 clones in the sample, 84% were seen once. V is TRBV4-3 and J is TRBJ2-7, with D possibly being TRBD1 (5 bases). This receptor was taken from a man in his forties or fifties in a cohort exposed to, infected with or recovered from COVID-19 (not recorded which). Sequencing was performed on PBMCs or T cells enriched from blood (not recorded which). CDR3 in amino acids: CASSQDKGSAYEQYF. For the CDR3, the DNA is TGCGCCAGCAGCCAAGATAAGGGGTCAGCCTACGAGCAGTACTTC.